This record looks at one T cell receptor (beta chain) sequence and its context. Only in-frame clones appear in the TCRdb table, and some are missing; sequencing was by immunoSEQ multiplex PCR. The sample lists 840 or so clones, roughly 35% seen once, with about a tenth in the top ten. The data derive from a study of T cells in localized non-small cell lung cancer. The V end was cut by 0 bases, the J end by 5 bases, with 10 bases between. CDR3 size: 14 residues. CDR1 and CDR2 from the germline V gene are LNHNV and YYDKDF (reference sequence). The sequences come from normal lung tissue next to the tumor, collected before any cancer treatment. The TCR was taken from a male donor at least 60 years old with stage II squamous cell lung carcinoma. The rearrangement joins TRBV15 to TRBJ2-5; possible D gene TRBD1, 5 bases. The CDR3 loop is CATSRDQGHETQYF. The CDR3, as DNA: TGTGCCACCAGCAGAGATCAGGGTCATGAGACCCAGTACTTC.